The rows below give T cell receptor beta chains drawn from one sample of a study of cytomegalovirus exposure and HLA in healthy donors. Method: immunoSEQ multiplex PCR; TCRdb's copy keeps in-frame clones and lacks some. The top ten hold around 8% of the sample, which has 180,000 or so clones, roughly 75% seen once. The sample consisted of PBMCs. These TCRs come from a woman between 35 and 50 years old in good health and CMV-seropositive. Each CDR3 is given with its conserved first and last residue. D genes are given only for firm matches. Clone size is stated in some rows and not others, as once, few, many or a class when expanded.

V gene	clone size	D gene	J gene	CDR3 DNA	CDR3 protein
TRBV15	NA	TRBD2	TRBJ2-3	TGTGCCACCAGCAGAGATCCCACTAGCGCTGATACGCAGTATTTT	CATSRDPTSADTQYF
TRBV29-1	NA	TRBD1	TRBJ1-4	TGCAGCGTTGAGGGACAGCCAGGAGAAAAACTGTTTTTT	CSVEGQPGEKLFF
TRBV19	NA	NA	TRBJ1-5	TGTGCCAGTAGTAGGGGGGTGAGAAGCAATCAGCCCCAGCATTTT	CASSRGVRSNQPQHF
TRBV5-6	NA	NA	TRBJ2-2	TGTGCCAAAACAGCCGGGGAGCTGTTTTTT	CAKTAGELFF
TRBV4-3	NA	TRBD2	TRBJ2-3	TGCGCCAGCAGCCAAGGGAGCGGGACGACGGCAGATACGCAGTATTTT	CASSQGSGTTADTQYF
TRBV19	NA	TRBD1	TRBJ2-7	TGTGCCAGTAGTTTCGGGACAGGGACCAGGTACGAGCAGTACTTC	CASSFGTGTRYEQYF
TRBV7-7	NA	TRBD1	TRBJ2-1	TGTGCTAGCAGCTCAGACAGGGTAACAAGTGAGCAGTTCTTC	CASSSDRVTSEQFF
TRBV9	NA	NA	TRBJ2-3	TGTGCCAGCAGCGTTCGTGAGGGCCGAACAGATACGCAGTATTTT	CASSVREGRTDTQYF
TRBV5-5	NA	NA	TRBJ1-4	TGTGCCAGCAGCTTTATTCCTACGAACGGAGGTGAAAAACTGTTTTTT	CASSFIPTNGGEKLFF
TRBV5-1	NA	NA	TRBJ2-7	TGCGCCAGCAGCTTGCCAGGTAGCTCCTACGAGCAGTACTTC	CASSLPGSSYEQYF
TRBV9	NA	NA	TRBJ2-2	TGTGCCAGCAGCGTAGTTGGGGGGTCCGCCGGGGAGCTGTTTTTT	CASSVVGGSAGELFF
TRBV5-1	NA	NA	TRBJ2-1	TGCGCCAGCAGCTTGGGCGGGTATCGGGCCGAGCAGTTCTTC	CASSLGGYRAEQFF
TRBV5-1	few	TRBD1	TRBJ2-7	TGCGCCAGCAGCTCTACAGGGGGCTCCTACGAGCAGTACTTC	CASSSTGGSYEQYF
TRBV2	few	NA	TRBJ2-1	TGTGCCAGCAGTGCAACTTCAGGGGCTTACAATGAGCAGTTCTTC	CASSATSGAYNEQFF
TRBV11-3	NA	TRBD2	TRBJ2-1	TGTGCCAGCAGCCCCCAAGGACTAGCGGGAAGCAATGAGCAGTTCTTC	CASSPQGLAGSNEQFF
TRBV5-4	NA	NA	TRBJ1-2	TGTGCCAGCAGCTCGACCCGGGACAAATCCTATGGCTACACCTTC	CASSSTRDKSYGYTF
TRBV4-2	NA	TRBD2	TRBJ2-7	TGTGCCAGCAGCCAAGATTGGGCTAGCGGGATCTACGAGCAGTACTTC	CASSQDWASGIYEQYF
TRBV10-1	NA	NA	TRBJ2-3	TGCGCCAGCAGTGAAACCGGGACTCATAGCACAGATACGCAGTATTTT	CASSETGTHSTDTQYF
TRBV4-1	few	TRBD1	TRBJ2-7	TGCGCCAGCAGCTATGGACAGGGGGGAAATTACGAGCAGTACTTC	CASSYGQGGNYEQYF
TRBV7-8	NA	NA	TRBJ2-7	TGTGCCAGCAGCTTAGACTGGGAGCAGTACTTC	CASSLDWEQYF
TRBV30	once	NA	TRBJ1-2	TGTGCCTCCCGGACTCTCCCCCAAGGGGGCTATGGCTACACCTTC	CASRTLPQGGYGYTF
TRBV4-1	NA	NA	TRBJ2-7	TGCGCCAGCAGCCAAGCCCTGCCCAGGCAATACGAGCAGTACTTC	CASSQALPRQYEQYF
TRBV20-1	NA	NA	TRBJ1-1	TGCAGTGCTAGGGGGCCCACTGAAGCTTTCTTT	CSARGPTEAFF
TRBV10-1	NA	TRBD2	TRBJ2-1	TGCGCCAGCAGTGAGATCGGCGGGAGGGCCTACGGTGAGCAGTTCTTC	CASSEIGGRAYGEQFF